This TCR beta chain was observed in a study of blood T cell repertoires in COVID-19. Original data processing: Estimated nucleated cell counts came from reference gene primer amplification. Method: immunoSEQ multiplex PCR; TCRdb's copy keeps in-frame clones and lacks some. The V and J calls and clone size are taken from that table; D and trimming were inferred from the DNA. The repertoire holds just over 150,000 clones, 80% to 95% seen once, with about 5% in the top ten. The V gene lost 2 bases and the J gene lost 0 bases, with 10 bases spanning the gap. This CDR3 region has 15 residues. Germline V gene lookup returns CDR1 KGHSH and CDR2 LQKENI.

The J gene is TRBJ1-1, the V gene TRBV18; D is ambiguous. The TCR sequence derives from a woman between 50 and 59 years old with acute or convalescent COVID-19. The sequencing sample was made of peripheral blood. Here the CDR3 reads CASSPVVSMNTEAFF. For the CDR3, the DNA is TGTGCCAGCTCACCAGTCGTTAGCATGAACACTGAAGCTTTCTTT.